The rows below give T cell receptor beta chains drawn from one sample of a study of OX40 agonist ivuxolimab in advanced cancers. Method: immunoSEQ multiplex PCR; TCRdb's copy keeps in-frame clones and lacks some. This sample has fewer than 20,000 clones, with roughly 81% found just once. Sample: CD4+ or CD8+ T cells sorted from blood, taken in a trial of the OX40 agonist ivuxolimab. The receptors were gathered from an adult with an advanced solid tumor such as melanoma, head and neck, liver or kidney cancer. Both conserved end residues are part of each CDR3. The D gene is left open where the match is weak. Rows may omit the clone size; those that give it use once, few, many or a size class.

V,J,size,D,DNA,CDR3
TRBV11-2,TRBJ2-7,NA,NA,TGTGCCAGCAGCTTAGGTGGCAGGCGGCACGAGCAGTACTTC,CASSLGGRRHEQYF
TRBV27,TRBJ2-7,NA,NA,TGTGCCAGCAGTTTAGGGCAGAGATACGAGCAGTACTTC,CASSLGQRYEQYF
TRBV4-3,TRBJ2-3,NA,NA,TGCGCCAGCAGCCAAGACGATATTATAAGGGGGGGCGCAGATACGCAGTATTTT,CASSQDDIIRGGADTQYF
TRBV5-6,TRBJ2-3,NA,NA,TGTGCCAGCATCCCCGGAGGGAGCACAGATACGCAGTATTTT,CASIPGGSTDTQYF
TRBV6-6,TRBJ2-7,few,NA,TGTGCCAGCCTTGGCTTAGACGACGAGCAGTACTTC,CASLGLDDEQYF
TRBV30,TRBJ2-3,NA,NA,TGTGCCTGGATGGGGGAGCTGGCAGATACGCAGTATTTT,CAWMGELADTQYF
TRBV7-7,TRBJ2-5,NA,NA,TGTGCCAGCAGCTCCAACTTGCAGGGGACGGAGACCCAGTACTTC,CASSSNLQGTETQYF
TRBV6-4,TRBJ2-2,NA,NA,TGTGCCAGCAGTGACAGGGACACCGGGGAGCTGTTTTTT,CASSDRDTGELFF
TRBV5-1,TRBJ2-3,NA,NA,TGCGCCAGCAGCTTGGGCGATGCATCGACAGATACGCAGTATTTT,CASSLGDASTDTQYF
TRBV12-5,TRBJ2-2,once,NA,TGTGCTAGTGGTTTGCCAACCAATACGATGGCCGGGGAGCTGTTTTTT,CASGLPTNTMAGELFF
TRBV11-2,TRBJ1-2,NA,NA,TGTGCCAGCAGCTTAGTGGGCAGGGCGGGAGGCTACACCTTC,CASSLVGRAGGYTF
TRBV25-1,TRBJ2-3,NA,TRBD2,TGTGCCAGCAGTGAATTGGCTAGCGGGCGTAGCACAGATACGCAGTATTTT,CASSELASGRSTDTQYF
TRBV7-9,TRBJ2-5,NA,NA,TGTGCCAGCAGCGAGACGGGGGGCGGAGGAGAGACCCAGTACTTC,CASSETGGGGETQYF
TRBV7-2,TRBJ2-7,NA,TRBD1,TGTGCCAGCAGCCCGGGACAGGGGCTACATTACGAGCAGTACTTC,CASSPGQGLHYEQYF
TRBV7-9,TRBJ1-6,NA,TRBD1,TGTGCCAGCAGCCCGGGACAGGGGGGGAATTCACCCCTCCACTTT,CASSPGQGGNSPLHF
TRBV13,TRBJ2-7,NA,NA,TGTGCCAGCAGCTTCACCGGGTCTCGCTCCTACGAGCAGTACTTC,CASSFTGSRSYEQYF
TRBV9,TRBJ2-7,NA,NA,TGTGCCAGCAGCGTAGATGAGCCCTACGAGCAGTACTTC,CASSVDEPYEQYF
TRBV20-1,TRBJ2-7,NA,NA,TGCAGTGCTAGTGGCACAGAGCAGTACTTC,CSASGTEQYF
TRBV19,TRBJ1-1,NA,NA,TGTGCCAGTAGTCTGTACAGGGACGGGGGTGAAGCTTTCTTT,CASSLYRDGGEAFF
TRBV13,TRBJ2-6,NA,NA,TGTGCCAGCAGCCAAGGGACTCTCAGCTCTGGGGCCAACGTCCTGACTTTC,CASSQGTLSSGANVLTF
TRBV2,TRBJ2-3,NA,NA,TGTGCCAGCAGTGAGGGGGCGCAAGGTACGCAGTATTTT,CASSEGAQGTQYF
TRBV2,TRBJ2-7,NA,TRBD2,TGTGCCAGCAGGGGTGGCGGGGGTTACGAGCAGTACTTC,CASRGGGGYEQYF
TRBV4-1,TRBJ2-2,NA,NA,TGCGCCAGCAGCGACAGGGAGGTCGGGGAGCTGTTTTTT,CASSDREVGELFF
TRBV27,TRBJ1-6,NA,NA,TGTGCCAGCAGTTTATCGGCAGGAGGTTCACCCCTCCACTTT,CASSLSAGGSPLHF
TRBV9,TRBJ2-1,NA,NA,TGTGCCAGCAGCGTAGGGTACGATGAGCAGTTCTTC,CASSVGYDEQFF
TRBV5-1,TRBJ2-2,NA,NA,TGCGCCAGCAGCCCCCCCTCTGGCGGGGAGCTGTTTTTT,CASSPPSGGELFF
TRBV7-9,TRBJ1-2,NA,NA,TGTGCCAGCAGCTTCTCCTATGGCTACACCTTC,CASSFSYGYTF
TRBV5-1,TRBJ2-1,NA,NA,TGCGCCAGCAGCCTTGAGGGGACTTACAATGAGCAGTTCTTC,CASSLEGTYNEQFF
TRBV5-1,TRBJ2-7,NA,NA,TGCGCCAGCAGGGCCGGTGCCGAGCAGTACTTC,CASRAGAEQYF
TRBV2,TRBJ1-4,NA,NA,TGTGCCAGCAGTGAGGAGGACACCTTTTGGGAAAAACTGTTTTTT,CASSEEDTFWEKLFF
TRBV11-3,TRBJ2-7,NA,NA,TGTGCCAGCAGCCCGGACGGGGGCGAGCAGTACTTC,CASSPDGGEQYF
TRBV5-4,TRBJ1-1,NA,TRBD1,TGTGCCAGCAGCTCTACAGGGGTGACTGAAGCTTTCTTT,CASSSTGVTEAFF
TRBV9,TRBJ2-3,NA,TRBD1,TGTGCCAGCAGCGTAGCGGACAGGGGGACAGATACGCAGTATTTT,CASSVADRGTDTQYF
TRBV7-6,TRBJ2-5,once,TRBD2,TGTGCCAGCAGCCCGGGACTAGCGATCCAAGAGACCCAGTACTTC,CASSPGLAIQETQYF
TRBV27,TRBJ2-1,NA,NA,TGTGCCAGCAGTTTATCACCCCAGGGAGGGGGTTACAATGAGCAGTTCTTC,CASSLSPQGGGYNEQFF
TRBV19,TRBJ1-2,NA,TRBD1,TGTGCCAGTAGTCTTCGGACAGGGGAAGGCTATGGCTACACCTTC,CASSLRTGEGYGYTF
TRBV6-1,TRBJ1-1,NA,NA,TGTGCCAGCTGTACAGGGTTGGACACTGAAGCTTTCTTT,CASCTGLDTEAFF
TRBV19,TRBJ1-5,once,NA,TGTGCCAGTAGTATGTCCATCAGGGATGGACAGCCCCAGCATTTT,CASSMSIRDGQPQHF
TRBV28,TRBJ1-2,NA,TRBD1,TGTGCCAGCACCAGAGCCCGGACAGGGGACTATGGCTACACCTTC,CASTRARTGDYGYTF
TRBV6-5,TRBJ1-2,NA,TRBD1,TGTGCCAGCAGTTACGGAGCGGGACAGGGACATGGCTACACCTTC,CASSYGAGQGHGYTF
TRBV6-1,TRBJ2-7,NA,TRBD1,TGTGCCAGCAGTGGGGACAGCTCCTACGAGCAGTACTTC,CASSGDSSYEQYF
TRBV5-4,TRBJ2-2,NA,NA,TGTGCCAGCAGCTTGTGGAGGGAAGGGACCGGGGAGCTGTTTTTT,CASSLWREGTGELFF
TRBV29-1,TRBJ2-1,NA,TRBD2,TGCAGCGTTGACGGGACTAGCGGATCCTACAATGAGCAGTTCTTC,CSVDGTSGSYNEQFF
TRBV4-3,TRBJ2-3,NA,TRBD1,TGCGCCAGCAGCTTCCACCTTATCGGGACAGGGCAGTCAGATACGCAGTATTTT,CASSFHLIGTGQSDTQYF
TRBV11-2,TRBJ2-7,few,NA,TGTGCCAGCAGCTTAGATGAACGACTCTCCTACGAGCAGTACTTC,CASSLDERLSYEQYF
TRBV7-9,TRBJ2-4,NA,TRBD2,TGTGCCAGCAGCTCCCAGACTAGCGGGGAGACGGCTCAGTACTTC,CASSSQTSGETAQYF
TRBV9,TRBJ2-2,few,TRBD2,TGTGCCAGCAGCCCCACTAGCGGTAACACCGGGGAGCTGTTTTTT,CASSPTSGNTGELFF
TRBV4-3,TRBJ2-7,NA,TRBD1,TGCGCCAGCAGCCAAGCGACAGGGGACGAGCAGTACTTC,CASSQATGDEQYF
TRBV28,TRBJ2-1,NA,TRBD2,TGTGCCAGCAGCCGGACTAGCCCAAACTTCTCCTACAATGAGCAGTTCTTC,CASSRTSPNFSYNEQFF
TRBV7-9,TRBJ2-7,NA,NA,TGTGCCAGCAGCTATGGACCCTACGAGCAGTACTTC,CASSYGPYEQYF
TRBV7-9,TRBJ2-1,NA,NA,TGTGCCAGCAGCTTGGAGGGGGCAAGTGAGCAGTTCTTC,CASSLEGASEQFF
TRBV7-9,TRBJ1-1,NA,NA,TGTGCCAGCGGCCCGGACCCTTGGACTGAAGCTTTCTTT,CASGPDPWTEAFF
TRBV19,TRBJ2-2,NA,NA,TGTGCCAGTAGTATAGTTGTCACCGGGGAGCTGTTTTTT,CASSIVVTGELFF
TRBV5-4,TRBJ2-3,NA,NA,TGTGCCAGCAGCTTGGGACTTACCACAGATACGCAGTATTTT,CASSLGLTTDTQYF
TRBV30,TRBJ2-1,NA,NA,TGTGCCTGGAGTGTACTAAATAATGAGCAGTTCTTC,CAWSVLNNEQFF
TRBV11-3,TRBJ2-1,NA,NA,TGTGCCAGCAGCTTAGAGGATTATGAGCAGTTCTTC,CASSLEDYEQFF
TRBV14,TRBJ2-5,once,NA,TGTGCCAGCAGTAGTCCTCTCGGGGCAAATTGGGAGACCCAGTACTTC,CASSSPLGANWETQYF
TRBV27,TRBJ2-1,once,NA,TGTGCCAGCAGTTTTGTACAGGACAATGAGCAGTTCTTC,CASSFVQDNEQFF
TRBV11-2,TRBJ2-7,NA,NA,TGTGCCAGCAGCTTATCCTTCTCCTACGAGCAGTACTTC,CASSLSFSYEQYF
TRBV28,TRBJ2-2,NA,NA,TGTGCCAGCAGTTTTCGTGGACTTTACACCGGGGAGCTGTTTTTT,CASSFRGLYTGELFF